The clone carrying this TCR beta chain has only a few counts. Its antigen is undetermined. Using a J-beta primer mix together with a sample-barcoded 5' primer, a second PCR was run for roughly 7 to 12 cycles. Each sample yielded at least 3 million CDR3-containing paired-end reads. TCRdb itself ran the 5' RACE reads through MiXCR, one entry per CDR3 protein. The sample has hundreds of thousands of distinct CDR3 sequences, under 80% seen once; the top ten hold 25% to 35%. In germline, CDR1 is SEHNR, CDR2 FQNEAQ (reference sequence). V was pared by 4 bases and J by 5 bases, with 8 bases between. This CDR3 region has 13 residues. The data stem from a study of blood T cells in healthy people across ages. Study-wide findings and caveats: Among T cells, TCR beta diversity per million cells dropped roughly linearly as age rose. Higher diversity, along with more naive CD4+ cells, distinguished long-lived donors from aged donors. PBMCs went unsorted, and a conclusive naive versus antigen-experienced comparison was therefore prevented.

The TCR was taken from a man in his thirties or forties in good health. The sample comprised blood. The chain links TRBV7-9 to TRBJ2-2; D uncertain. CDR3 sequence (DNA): TGTGCCAGCAGCTGGGGTGCGACCGGGGAGCTGTTTTTT. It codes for CASSWGATGELFF. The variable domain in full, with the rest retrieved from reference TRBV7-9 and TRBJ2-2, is DTGVSQNPRHKITKRGQNVTFRCDPISEHNRLYWYRQTLGQGPEFLTYFQNEAQLEKSRLLSDRFSAERPKGSFSTLEIQRTEQGDSAMYLCASSWGATGELFFGEGSRLTVL.